This T cell receptor (beta chain) was identified in a study of cytomegalovirus exposure and HLA in healthy donors. General study results and limits: Listed as cytomegalovirus-associated were 150 or so TCR beta chains. Across HLA loci, a later analysis found differing TCR association rates, with DRB1 most and HLA-C fewest.

Regarding donors, all were healthy bone marrow donors. With 60 Vbeta and 13 Jbeta primers, the PCR was carried out. Authors' data handling: Later, tens of millions of unique TCR beta chains were counted in an analysis, and approximately 9.9 million of them were shared. Clones were sequenced by immunoSEQ multiplex PCR, and TCRdb holds only the in-frame ones, with some missing. The V and J calls and clone size were taken over from that table, and D and trimming were inferred from the DNA. The data hold approximately 150,000 clones, with roughly two thirds observed a single time. As for this clone: Its specificity is not known.

The length of the CDR3 is 15 residues. V shed 4 bases, J shed 3 bases, and the junction held 8 bases outside the gene matches. Germline assignment: CDR1 SEHNR and CDR2 FQNEAQ (reference sequence). Sequenced sample: PBMCs. The V and J genes are TRBV7-9 and TRBJ2-7, with 8 nucleotides matching TRBD2. The sequence derives from a woman aged 18-29 years in good health and CMV-seropositive. The CDR3 region is CASSSGGPNFYEQYF. The CDR3 DNA reads as TGTGCCAGCAGCTCGGGGGGGCCTAATTTCTACGAGCAGTACTTC.